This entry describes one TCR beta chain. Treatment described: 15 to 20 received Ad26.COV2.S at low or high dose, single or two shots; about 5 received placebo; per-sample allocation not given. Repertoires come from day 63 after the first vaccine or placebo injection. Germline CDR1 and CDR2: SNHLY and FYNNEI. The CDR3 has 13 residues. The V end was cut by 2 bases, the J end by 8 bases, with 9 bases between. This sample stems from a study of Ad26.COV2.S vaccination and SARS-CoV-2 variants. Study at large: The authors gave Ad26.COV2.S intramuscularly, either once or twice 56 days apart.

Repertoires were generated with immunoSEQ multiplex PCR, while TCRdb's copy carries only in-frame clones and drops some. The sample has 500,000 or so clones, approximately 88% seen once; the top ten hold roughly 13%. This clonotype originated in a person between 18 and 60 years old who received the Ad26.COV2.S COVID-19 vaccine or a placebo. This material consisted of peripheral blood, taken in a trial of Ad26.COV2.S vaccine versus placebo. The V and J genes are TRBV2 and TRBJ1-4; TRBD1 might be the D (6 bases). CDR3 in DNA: TGTGCCAGCAGTGAAACAGGGAGGGAAAAACTGTTTTTT. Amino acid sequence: CASSETGREKLFF.